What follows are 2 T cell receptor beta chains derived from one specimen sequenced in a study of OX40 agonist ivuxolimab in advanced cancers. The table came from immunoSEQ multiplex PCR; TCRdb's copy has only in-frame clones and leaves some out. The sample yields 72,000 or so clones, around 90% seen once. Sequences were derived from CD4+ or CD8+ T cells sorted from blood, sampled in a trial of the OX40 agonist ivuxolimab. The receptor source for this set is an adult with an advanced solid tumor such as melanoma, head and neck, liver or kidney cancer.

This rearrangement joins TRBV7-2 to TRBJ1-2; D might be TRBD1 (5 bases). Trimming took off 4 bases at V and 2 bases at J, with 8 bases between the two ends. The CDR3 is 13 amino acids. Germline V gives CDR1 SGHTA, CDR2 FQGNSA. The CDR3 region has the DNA TGTGCCAGCAGCTACCAGGGAAACTATGGCTACACCTTC. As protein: CASSYQGNYGYTF.

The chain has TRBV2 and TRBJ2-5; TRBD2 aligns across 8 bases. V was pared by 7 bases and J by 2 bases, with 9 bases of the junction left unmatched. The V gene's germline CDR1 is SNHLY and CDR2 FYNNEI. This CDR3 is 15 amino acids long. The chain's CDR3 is CASNRELAVQETQYF. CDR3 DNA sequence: TGTGCCAGCAACCGCGAACTAGCGGTTCAAGAGACCCAGTACTTC.